This T cell receptor beta chain was identified during a study of T cell responses to AZD1222 COVID-19 vaccine. Notes on the study in general: Repertoire sampling was restricted to post-peak T cell response timepoints.

In the case of this clone: Antigen: not known.

The data were produced by immunoSEQ multiplex PCR, yet TCRdb's version contains in-frame clones alone and is incomplete. The data contain around 88,000 clones, 86% of them singletons. CDR1 is SGHTA, CDR2 FQGTGA, per germline. This CDR3 region has 14 residues. Trimming pared 2 bases from V and 4 bases from J, leaving 11 bases between. The chain is built from TRBV7-3 and TRBJ1-1; D ambiguous. The TCR was taken from an adult in good health. Here the sequenced sample was peripheral blood, taken on day 0 of AZD1222 vaccination. In nucleotides, the CDR3 is TGTGCCAGCAGCTTACACAGCGAGGGCACTGAAGCTTTCTTT. It specifies CASSLHSEGTEAFF.